This T cell receptor beta chain came from a study of blood T cell repertoires in COVID-19. Overall study context: T cells, B-cell-depleted T cells, or PBMCs supplied cDNA or gDNA.

The assay was immunoSEQ multiplex PCR, and TCRdb's table has in-frame clones only and misses some. Found here are approximately 160,000 clones, 85% to 90% of them singletons; the top ten hold roughly 7%. This CDR3 spans 12 amino acids. CDR1 is SQVTM, CDR2 ANQGSEA, per germline. V trimming: 3 bases; J trimming: 5 bases; junction bases outside the gene matches: 1. Sequencing was done on a sample of peripheral blood. The source is a man aged 45 to 65 with active or convalescent COVID-19. The V and J genes are TRBV29-1 and TRBJ1-1; 9 nucleotides align to TRBD1. The CDR3 protein is CSVDGQGTEAFF. In DNA form, the CDR3 reads TGCAGCGTTGACGGACAGGGGACTGAAGCTTTCTTT.